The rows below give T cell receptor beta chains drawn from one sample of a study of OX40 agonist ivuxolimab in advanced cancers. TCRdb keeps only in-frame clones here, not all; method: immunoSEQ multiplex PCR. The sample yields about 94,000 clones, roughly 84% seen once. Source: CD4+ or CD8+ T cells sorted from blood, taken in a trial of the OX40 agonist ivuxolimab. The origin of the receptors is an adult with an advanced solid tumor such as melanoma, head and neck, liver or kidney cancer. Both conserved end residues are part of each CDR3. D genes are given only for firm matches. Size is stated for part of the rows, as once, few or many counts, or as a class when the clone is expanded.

CASSAGQSYYEQYF	TGTGCCAGCAGCGCGGGACAGTCCTACTACGAGCAGTACTTC	TRBV11-1	-	-	TRBJ2-7
CASRSGLAGGHFGETQYF	TGCGCCAGCAGATCCGGACTAGCGGGGGGCCACTTCGGGGAGACCCAGTACTTC	TRBV5-1	TRBD2	-	TRBJ2-5
CASSPTGGSGNTIYF	TGTGCCAGCAGCCCAACAGGGGGCTCTGGAAACACCATATATTTT	TRBV6-5	TRBD1	-	TRBJ1-3
CRAGQGTEAFF	TGCAGGGCGGGACAGGGGACTGAAGCTTTCTTT	TRBV29-1	TRBD1	-	TRBJ1-1
CASSPDRDNQPQHF	TGTGCCAGCAGCCCCGACAGGGATAATCAGCCCCAGCATTTT	TRBV11-2	TRBD1	-	TRBJ1-5
CASSPISGTGSYEQYF	TGTGCCAGCAGCCCAATTTCCGGGACAGGGTCCTACGAGCAGTACTTC	TRBV11-1	TRBD1	once	TRBJ2-7
CASLDIGGIGYGYTF	TGTGCCAGCCTAGATATCGGAGGGATCGGCTATGGCTACACCTTC	TRBV6-6	-	-	TRBJ1-2
CASSLGGGSSYNSPLHF	TGTGCCAGCAGCTTGGGGGGCGGGAGCTCCTATAATTCACCCCTCCACTTT	TRBV5-5	-	-	TRBJ1-6
CASSNPYRDRQETQYF	TGCGCCAGCAGCAACCCTTACCGGGACAGACAAGAGACCCAGTACTTC	TRBV5-1	TRBD1	-	TRBJ2-5
CASSPRGAPAIEQYF	TGTGCCAGCAGCCCGAGGGGCGCTCCTGCTATAGAGCAGTACTTC	TRBV7-2	-	-	TRBJ2-7
CASSVGSLTDTQYF	TGTGCCAGCAGCGTAGGCAGCCTCACAGATACGCAGTATTTT	TRBV9	-	-	TRBJ2-3
CASSLRAGQRRSGNTIYF	TGTGCCAGCAGCCTCCGGGCGGGACAGCGCCGCTCTGGAAACACCATATATTTT	TRBV21-1	-	-	TRBJ1-3